Shown below are 30 T cell receptor beta chains from a single sample sequenced in a study of blood T cell repertoires in COVID-19 (dated by TCRdb to the early 2020s). Library preparation used the immunoSEQ multiplex PCR assay. TCRdb's version of the immuneACCESS table is confined to in-frame rearrangements and falls short of the full clone set. An unresolved V gene accounts for under half of the shortfall where checked; the remainder is of unknown origin. Recorded for this sample are 300,000 to 450,000 clones; 87% of them occurred a single time. The top ten hold roughly 2% of the sample. The sequenced sample was peripheral blood. The receptor set was obtained from a woman in her sixties with COVID-19, enrolled during active disease.

This chain uses TRBV27 with TRBJ2-3, with D possibly TRBD1 on 6 matching bases. V lost 1 base, J lost 3 bases, and 11 bases lay in between. The CDR3 consists of 15 residues. CDR1 MNHEY and CDR2 SMNVEV come from the germline V gene (reference sequence). In DNA, the CDR3 is TGTGCCAGCAGTTTATGGGGGCAGACTACAGATACGCAGTATTTT. Translating it yields CASSLWGQTTDTQYF.

The chain recombines TRBV6-5 with TRBJ1-3, with D possibly TRBD1 on 6 matching bases. V lost 8 bases to trimming and J lost 0 bases, with 8 bases between them. Germline CDR1 is MNHEY and CDR2 is SVGAGI. This CDR3 has 13 residues. CDR3 nucleotides: TGTGCCAGCCAGGGGTCCTCTGGAAACACCATATATTTT. This codes for CASQGSSGNTIYF.

The chain's CDR3 is CASRRGRTDTQYF. The CDR3 bases are TGTGCCAGCAGAAGGGGAAGGACAGATACGCAGTATTTT. The V gene is TRBV27, the J gene TRBJ2-3; D possibly corresponds to TRBD1 (5 bases). The CDR3 extends over 13 amino acids. V was clipped by 6 bases and J by 3 bases, with 10 bases between them. The germline gives CDR1 MNHEY, CDR2 SMNVEV (reference sequence).

The chain carries TRBV3-1 (or the pseudogene TRBV3-2) and TRBJ2-2, with TRBD1 matching over 10 bases. Trimming cost V 4 bases and J 4 bases; bases outside gene matches: 3. Germline lookup yields CDR1 LGHDT and CDR2 YNNKEL (reference sequence). The CDR3 is made up of 15 amino acids. The CDR3 region has the DNA TGTGCCAGCAGCCCCGGGACAGGGGTCACCGGGGAGCTGTTTTTT. It translates to CASSPGTGVTGELFF.

V usage is TRBV5-1 and J usage is TRBJ2-5, with D tentatively TRBD1 (7 bases). Trimming removed 6 bases from V and 2 bases from J, with 14 bases in between. From germline, CDR1 is SGHRS and CDR2 YFSETQ. The length of the CDR3 is 14 residues. The CDR3 DNA reads as TGCGCCAGCAACCCCAGGGGGGTTCAAGAGACCCAGTACTTC. Encoded protein: CASNPRGVQETQYF.

V is TRBV19 and J is TRBJ2-1; D gene uncertain. This CDR3 region has 15 residues. Looked up from germline, CDR1 is LNHDA and CDR2 is SQIVND (reference sequence). V lost 6 bases and J lost 1, with 13 bases in between. The CDR3, as DNA: TGTGCCAGTAGCGGTGGGCTCTCGTCCTACAATGAGCAGTTCTTC. Translated: CASSGGLSSYNEQFF.

The rearrangement links TRBV2 to TRBJ1-3; D uncertain. Trimming took off 2 bases at V and 7 bases at J, with 6 bases between the two ends. Germline values: CDR1 SNHLY, CDR2 FYNNEI. The CDR3 consists of 12 residues. Here the CDR3 DNA reads TGTGCCAGCAGTGAAAATGGCAACACCATATATTTT. Protein sequence: CASSENGNTIYF.

V gene TRBV5-1 combines with J gene TRBJ2-3; TRBD1 is a possible D gene (5 bases). This CDR3 spans 18 amino acids. Germline V lookup: CDR1 SGHRS, CDR2 YFSETQ. Trimming pared 1 base from V and 0 bases from J, leaving 18 bases between. CDR3 protein: CASSLMGIFRASTDTQYF. CDR3 coding DNA: TGCGCCAGCAGCTTGATGGGGATTTTCAGGGCTAGCACAGATACGCAGTATTTT.

The V and J genes are TRBV27 and TRBJ1-5; 8 bases fit TRBD1. V dropped 5 bases and J dropped 1; count of bases not matched to a gene: 7. This CDR3 comprises 16 residues. Germline CDR1 is MNHEY and CDR2 is SMNVEV (reference sequence). For the CDR3, the DNA is TGTGCCAGCAGTCAGTACGGGACAGGAAGCAATCAGCCCCAGCATTTT. Protein sequence: CASSQYGTGSNQPQHF.

V usage is TRBV6-5 and J usage is TRBJ2-1; 13 bases align to TRBD2. Trimming cost V 7 bases and J 7 bases; bases outside gene matches: 7. Germline CDR1 is MNHEY and CDR2 is SVGAGI. The CDR3 has 15 residues. CDR3 in DNA: TGTGCCAGCACCGGACTAGCGGGGGCCGGGAATGAGCAGTTCTTC. Its protein product is CASTGLAGAGNEQFF.

A remark on this clone: The same CDR3 can be traced to other DNA sequences in this sample. This chain uses TRBV25-1 with TRBJ2-3; D gene unclear. The CDR3 is 12 amino acids. V lost 4 bases and J 0 bases, leaving 2 bases between the germline ends. CDR1 is MGHDK, CDR2 SYGVNS, per germline. As DNA, the CDR3 is TGTGCCAGCAGTGCAAGCACAGATACGCAGTATTTT. Translating gives CASSASTDTQYF. Full variable domain (outside the CDR3, taken from reference TRBV25-1 and TRBJ2-3): EADIYQTPRYLVIGTGKKITLECSQTMGHDKMYWYQQDPGMELHLIHYSYGVNSTEKGDLSSESTVSRIRTEHFPLTLESARPSHTSQYLCASSASTDTQYFGPGTRLTVL.

V gene TRBV28 combines with J gene TRBJ1-1; maybe TRBD1 (5 bases). Trimming pared 6 bases from V and 10 bases from J, leaving 18 bases between. In germline, CDR1 is MDHEN, CDR2 SYDVKM. The CDR3 extends over 13 amino acids. The CDR3 protein is CASSSPQGVVAFF. CDR3 sequence (DNA): TGTGCCAGCAGCTCACCTCAAGGGGTGGTAGCTTTCTTT.

V usage is TRBV6-5 and J usage is TRBJ1-1; 8 bases fit TRBD1. CDR3 length: 16 residues. Germline-derived CDR1 and CDR2 are MNHEY and SVGAGI. Trimming at V came to 0 bases and at J to 5 bases, leaving 8 bases not matched to a gene. The CDR3 protein is CASSYSKTGGNTEAFF. For the CDR3, the DNA is TGTGCCAGCAGTTACTCGAAAACAGGGGGAAATACTGAAGCTTTCTTT.

The chain uses TRBV5-1 and TRBJ1-6; 7 bases line up with TRBD1. Trimming cost V 4 bases and J 14 bases; bases outside gene matches: 12. The CDR3 has 14 amino acids. Germline values: CDR1 SGHRS, CDR2 YFSETQ. CDR3 DNA: TGCGCCAGCAGCGACGACAGGGAACGGCTTGCCCTCCACTTT. The encoded protein is CASSDDRERLALHF.

The chain links TRBV6-5 to TRBJ2-7; D is perhaps TRBD1 (5 bases). The germline V gene has CDR1 MNHEY and CDR2 SVGAGI. The CDR3 totals 15 residues. V was pared by 2 bases and J by 2 bases, with 13 bases between. The CDR3 DNA reads as TGTGCCAGCAGTTACCCTTACAGGTTTACCTACGAGCAGTACTTC. Translation gives CASSYPYRFTYEQYF.

The rearrangement links TRBV5-4 to TRBJ1-1; D is perhaps TRBD1 (6 bases). Germline V gives CDR1 SGHNT, CDR2 YYREEE (reference sequence). Trimming shortened V by 0 bases and J by 4 bases, and 13 bases separated the two germline ends. This CDR3 spans 15 amino acids. The CDR3 nucleotides are TGTGCCAGCAGCTTGGGTGGTCAGGGGCTCACTGAAGCTTTCTTT. Translating gives CASSLGGQGLTEAFF.

This sequence joins TRBV5-5 and TRBJ1-1, with D perhaps matching TRBD1 (6 bases). V was clipped by 6 bases and J by 1 base, with 16 bases between them. Germline CDR1 is SGHKS and CDR2 is YYEKEE (reference sequence). The CDR3 is made up of 15 amino acids. CDR3 bases: TGTGCCAGCACCCAGAGGGGACACCAGAACACTGAAGCTTTCTTT. As protein: CASTQRGHQNTEAFF.

The V gene is TRBV6-5, the J gene TRBJ1-5; no clear D. Per the germline V gene, CDR1 is MNHEY and CDR2 is SVGAGI. This CDR3 comprises 15 residues. V was trimmed by 7 bases and J by 0 bases, leaving 13 bases between them. CDR3 region: CASKTAGYSNQPQHF. CDR3 coding DNA: TGTGCCAGCAAAACGGCAGGTTATAGCAATCAGCCCCAGCATTTT.

The chain combines TRBV6-2 or TRBV6-3 with TRBJ1-4; tentatively, D is TRBD1 (6 bases). Per germline, CDR1 MNHEY and CDR2 SVGEGT. This CDR3 is built from 15 residues. Trimming pared 3 bases from V and 7 bases from J, leaving 15 bases between. CDR3 sequence reads: CASSYSGRGSEKLFF. The CDR3 DNA sequence: TGTGCCAGCAGTTATTCAGGGAGGGGGTCTGAAAAACTGTTTTTT.

The chain joins TRBV10-3 to TRBJ2-1; 12 positions agree with TRBD2. The ends lost 7 bases at V and 0 bases at J; junction bases unmatched: 10. There are 18 residues in the CDR3. Per the germline V gene, CDR1 is ENHRY and CDR2 is SYGVKD. CDR3 coding DNA: TGTGCCATCACCGGGAGGCTAGCGGGGGGGAGCTCCTACAATGAGCAGTTCTTC. Translated, it gives CAITGRLAGGSSYNEQFF.

The gene calls are TRBV29-1 and TRBJ1-3; no definite D call. This CDR3 is 14 amino acids long. The V and J ends lost 6 bases and 0 bases respectively, with 12 bases between them. Looked up from germline, CDR1 is SQVTM and CDR2 is ANQGSEA. DNA for the CDR3: TGCAGCGTCCCCGGAGGGTCCTCTGGAAACACCATATATTTT. Its protein product is CSVPGGSSGNTIYF.

The chain is built from TRBV7-3 and TRBJ2-1; TRBD2 might be the D (6 bases). The germline V gene encodes CDR1 SGHTA and CDR2 FQGTGA. The CDR3 has 16 residues. V was pared by 5 bases and J by 0 bases, with 14 bases between. CDR3 nucleotides: TGTGCCAGCAGCCCCCGCGCGGGGAGCTCCTACAATGAGCAGTTCTTC. It is translated as CASSPRAGSSYNEQFF.

V is TRBV7-2 and J is TRBJ1-2; 7 nucleotides match TRBD1. Unmatched junction bases numbered 5, after V lost 0 bases and J lost 7 bases. The germline CDR1 and CDR2 sequences are SGHTA and FQGNSA. The CDR3 loop spans 14 amino acids. The CDR3 sequence is CASSLATGKGGYTF. CDR3 DNA: TGTGCCAGCAGCTTAGCGACAGGGAAGGGTGGCTACACCTTC.

V is TRBV18 and J is TRBJ1-6; D is perhaps TRBD1 (5 bases). The V and J ends lost 3 bases and 7 bases respectively, with 16 bases between them. This CDR3 has 16 residues. CDR1 KGHSH and CDR2 LQKENI come from the germline V gene. The CDR3 reads CASSPYVIRENSPLHF. CDR3 nucleotides: TGTGCCAGCTCACCCTATGTCATCAGGGAAAATTCACCCCTCCACTTT.

The chain recombines TRBV2 with TRBJ2-2; D remains unclear. The CDR3 has 16 residues. V lost 5 bases and J 2 bases, leaving 15 bases between the germline ends. The germline V gene has CDR1 SNHLY and CDR2 FYNNEI. The DNA of the CDR3 is TGTGCCAGCAGTCAGACTCCACCGGAAAACACCGGGGAGCTGTTTTTT. It yields the protein CASSQTPPENTGELFF.

The chain has TRBV6-5 and TRBJ2-3, with D perhaps matching TRBD1 (7 bases). CDR1 is MNHEY, CDR2 SVGAGI, per germline. V lost 5 bases, J lost 5 bases, and 17 bases lay in between. This CDR3 comprises 15 residues. Written as DNA, the CDR3 is TGTGCCAGCAGTCGGCAGGGGGACTTTCAAGATACGCAGTATTTT. Translated: CASSRQGDFQDTQYF.

Details on this clone: Other DNA sequences within the sample encode an identical CDR3. V is TRBV12-3 or TRBV12-4 and J is TRBJ1-1; D remains unclear. CDR3 length: 13 amino acids. V dropped 5 bases and J dropped 2 bases, with 9 bases sitting between them. CDR3 sequence: CASSRGGNTEAFF. CDR3 bases: TGTGCCAGCAGTCGGGGAGGTAACACTGAAGCTTTCTTT.

This chain links TRBV13 with TRBJ1-3, with a tentative D call TRBD1 (6 bases). Germline values: CDR1 PRHDT, CDR2 FYEKMQ (reference sequence). Between the trimmed V and J ends, which lost 1 base and 8 bases, there was a span of 15 bases. The CDR3 has 15 amino acids. The CDR3 loop reads CASSLEVQGTDTIYF. The CDR3, as DNA: TGTGCCAGCAGCTTAGAGGTCCAGGGGACGGACACCATATATTTT.

This chain joins TRBV12-3 or TRBV12-4 and TRBJ1-1; no clear D gene. This CDR3 has 12 residues. Trimming stripped 5 bases from V and 4 bases from J, with 8 bases between. CDR3 amino acids: CASSRGGTEAFF. CDR3 bases: TGTGCCAGCAGTCGCGGTGGCACTGAAGCTTTCTTT.

This clone occurred once. The chain links TRBV27 to TRBJ2-7, with a weak D call TRBD1 (6 bases). This CDR3 comprises 13 residues. Trimming removed 4 bases from V and 2 bases from J, with 9 bases in between. CDR1 and CDR2 (germline): MNHEY, SMNVEV (reference sequence). CDR3 nucleotide sequence: TGTGCCAGCAGTTGGACAGCCACCTACGAGCAGTACTTC. Translated, it gives CASSWTATYEQYF.